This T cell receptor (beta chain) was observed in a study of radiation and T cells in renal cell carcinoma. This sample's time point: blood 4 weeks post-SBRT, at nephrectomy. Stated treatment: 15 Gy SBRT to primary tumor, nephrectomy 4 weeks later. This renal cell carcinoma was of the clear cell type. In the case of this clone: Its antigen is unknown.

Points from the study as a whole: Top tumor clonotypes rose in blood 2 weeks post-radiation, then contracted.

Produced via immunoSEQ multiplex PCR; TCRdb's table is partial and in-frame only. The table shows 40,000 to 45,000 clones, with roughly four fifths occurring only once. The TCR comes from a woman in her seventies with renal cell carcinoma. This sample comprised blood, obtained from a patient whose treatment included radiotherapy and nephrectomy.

CDR3 nucleotides: TGTGCCAGCAGCTCACGTAGCGGGGGGGAAATAGATACGCAGTATTTT. Protein: CASSSRSGGEIDTQYF. The V and J genes are TRBV7-2 and TRBJ2-3; TRBD2 matches 11 bases. The CDR3 runs to 16 residues. Trimming at V came to 4 bases and at J to 5 bases, leaving 8 bases not matched to a gene. Germline CDR1 and CDR2: SGHTA and FQGNSA.